Listed here are 13 T cell receptor beta chains from one sample, sequenced in a study of T cell responses to AZD1222 COVID-19 vaccine. Sequencing was performed with immunoSEQ multiplex PCR; in TCRdb, only in-frame clones are kept and a portion is missing. The data hold 130,000 or so clones, with over 75% observed a single time. The sequenced sample was peripheral blood, obtained 28 days after the second dose of the MenACWY control vaccine. The source of these receptors is an adult who received the MenACWY meningococcal vaccine as a control.

J is TRBJ2-7 and V is TRBV28, with D hard to call. The CDR3 is 11 residues long. Trimming removed 0 bases at V and 5 bases at J, with 2 bases between. Germline V lookup: CDR1 MDHEN, CDR2 SYDVKM. CDR3 nucleotides: TGTGCCAGCAGTTTATGGCACGAGCAGTACTTC. Protein: CASSLWHEQYF.

DNA for the CDR3: TGTGCCAGCAGCTCTCCCCTAGGGCCCGTTACGCAGTATTTT. Protein sequence: CASSSPLGPVTQYF. The chain combines TRBV7-2 with TRBJ2-3; unclear D gene. Per the germline V gene, CDR1 is SGHTA and CDR2 is FQGNSA. CDR3 length: 14 amino acids. Trimming pared 4 bases from V and 8 bases from J, leaving 16 bases between.

The CDR3 nucleotides read TGTGCCTGGAGTGAACACCTTGGACTAAATGAGCAGTTCTTC. Translation gives CAWSEHLGLNEQFF. This chain uses TRBV30 with TRBJ2-1, with D maybe TRBD2 (6 bases). This CDR3 has 14 residues. CDR1 and CDR2 (germline): GTSNPN, SVGIG (reference sequence). The V end was cut by 1 base, the J end by 7 bases, with 14 bases between.

V is TRBV7-2 and J is TRBJ1-4, with D tentatively TRBD1 (5 bases). This CDR3 region has 13 residues. Germline CDR1 is SGHTA and CDR2 is FQGNSA. Trimming removed 5 bases from V and 5 bases from J, with 9 bases in between. The CDR3 bases are TGTGCCAGCAGCAGGAGGGGAAATGAAAAACTGTTTTTT. Protein sequence: CASSRRGNEKLFF.

The V and J genes are TRBV7-9 and TRBJ1-2, with D perhaps TRBD1 (5 bases). CDR1 is SEHNR, CDR2 FQNEAQ, per germline (reference sequence). This CDR3 has 16 amino acids. V lost 4 bases, J lost 3 bases, and 18 bases lay in between. CDR3 coding DNA: TGTGCCAGCAGCTCGTCTAGTTGGGGGAAGGACTATGGCTACACCTTC. Its translation: CASSSSSWGKDYGYTF.

This chain uses TRBV6-2 or TRBV6-3 with TRBJ2-2; 8 bases map to TRBD1. Germline values: CDR1 MNHEY, CDR2 SVGEGT. This CDR3 comprises 16 residues. The ends lost 2 bases at V and 3 bases at J; junction bases unmatched: 5. The CDR3: CASSYTRQGHTGELFF. DNA for the CDR3: TGTGCCAGCAGTTACACCCGACAGGGGCACACCGGGGAGCTGTTTTTT.

The CDR3 loop reads CATGGPAGYEQYV. The CDR3 DNA follows: TGTGCCACCGGGGGCCCCGCGGGCTACGAGCAGTACGTC. This chain joins TRBV6-5 and TRBJ2-7; the D call may be TRBD1 or TRBD2 (6 bases each). Germline V gene data show CDR1 as MNHEY and CDR2 as SVGAGI. The CDR3 contains 13 residues. V shed 10 bases and J shed 3 bases, with 16 bases lying between them.

The V and J genes are TRBV11-2 and TRBJ1-1; D possibly corresponds to TRBD1 (6 bases). Trimming removed 5 bases at V and 13 bases at J, with 17 bases between. The germline V gene encodes CDR1 SGHAT and CDR2 FQNNGV. The CDR3 is 12 residues long. CDR3 amino acids: CASSPGQRTDFF. The CDR3 DNA sequence: TGTGCCAGCAGCCCCGGACAGCGCACTGATTTCTTT.

V usage is TRBV9 and J usage is TRBJ1-3; TRBD1 agrees at 9 bases. The CDR3 sequence is 16 residues long. V dropped 4 bases and J dropped 1; count of bases not matched to a gene: 6. The germline V gene has CDR1 SGDLS and CDR2 YYNGEE. This CDR3 reads CASSTRQGGSGNTIYF. Here the CDR3 DNA reads TGTGCCAGCAGCACCAGACAGGGGGGATCTGGAAACACCATATATTTT.

This clone has a single count. This chain links TRBV11-2 with TRBJ2-5; 8 bases line up with TRBD2. The germline gives CDR1 SGHAT, CDR2 FQNNGV. This CDR3 spans 15 amino acids. V gave up 4 bases and J gave up 2 bases; unmatched junction bases: 6. In DNA form, the CDR3 reads TGTGCCAGCAGCTCCGGACTAGCTTCACAAGAGACCCAGTACTTC. Its translation is CASSSGLASQETQYF.

The chain carries TRBV20-1 and TRBJ1-2, with TRBD1 as a possible D gene (6 bases). This CDR3 has 11 amino acids. Germline V gene data show CDR1 as DFQATT and CDR2 as SNEGSKA (reference sequence). CDR3: CSGYTGTGYTF. CDR3 DNA: TGCAGCGGTTACACAGGGACTGGCTACACCTTC.

The V gene is TRBV5-6, the J gene TRBJ2-1; the D is unclear. Trimming shortened V by 3 bases and J by 8 bases, and 12 bases separated the two germline ends. The CDR3 is 13 residues long. Germline CDR1 SGHDT, CDR2 YYEEEE. The CDR3 region has the DNA TGTGCCAGCAGCTCTGGACGGAACGATGAGCAGTTCTTC. Its protein product is CASSSGRNDEQFF. Drawing the rest from reference TRBV5-6 and TRBJ2-1, the complete variable domain is DAGVTQSPTHLIKTRGQQVTLRCSPKSGHDTVSWYQQALGQGPQFIFQYYEEEERQRGNFPDRFSGHQFPNYSSELNVNALLLGDSALYLCASSSGRNDEQFFGPGTRLTVL.

There are a few counts of this clone. The rearrangement uses TRBV2 and TRBJ1-2; D not certain. With 4 bases removed from V and 4 bases from J, the gap between germline ends came to 13 bases. This CDR3 region has 14 residues. CDR1 is SNHLY, CDR2 FYNNEI, per germline. The CDR3 DNA is TGTGCCAGCAGTGGCGGGATAAATGCCTATGGCTACACCTTC. It is translated as CASSGGINAYGYTF.